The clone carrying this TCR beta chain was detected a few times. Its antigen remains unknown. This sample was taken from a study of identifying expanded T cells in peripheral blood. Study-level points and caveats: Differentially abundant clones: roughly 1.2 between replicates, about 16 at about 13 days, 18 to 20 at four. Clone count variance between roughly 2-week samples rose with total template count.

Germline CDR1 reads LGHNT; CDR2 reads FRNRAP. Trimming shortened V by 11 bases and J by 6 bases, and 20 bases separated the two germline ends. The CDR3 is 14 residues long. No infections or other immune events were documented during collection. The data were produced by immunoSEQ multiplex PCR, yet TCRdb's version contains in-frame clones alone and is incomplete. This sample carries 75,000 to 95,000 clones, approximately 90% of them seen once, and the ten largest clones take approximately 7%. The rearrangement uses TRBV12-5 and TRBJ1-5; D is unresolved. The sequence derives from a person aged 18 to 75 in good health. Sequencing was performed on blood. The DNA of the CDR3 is TGTGCTTCAGCGCGAGACGGTGGAGTTCAGCCCCAGCATTTT. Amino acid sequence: CASARDGGVQPQHF.